The present TCR beta chain was sequenced within a study of patients and donors after allogeneic stem cell transplantation. Germline values: CDR1 SGDLS, CDR2 YYNGEE. J was trimmed by 2 bases and V by 4 bases; bases with no gene match: 7. There are 15 residues in the CDR3. TCRdb used MiXCR to reprocess the RT-PCR reads, holding one entry per CDR3 protein. The table shows about 110,000 distinct CDR3 sequences, with 35% occurring only once. V gene TRBV9 combines with J gene TRBJ2-7; 9 positions match TRBD1. What was sequenced was blood, either unsorted or a sorted T cell fraction (not recorded which). This receptor was taken from a human donor who was either an allogeneic HSCT recipient or a stem cell or donor lymphocyte infusion donor (not recorded which). It is not recorded whose cells these are; they may come from a transplant donor. CDR3 nucleotide sequence: TGTGCCAGCAGCACAAATGGACAGGGGCCCTACGAGCAGTACTTC. Protein: CASSTNGQGPYEQYF.